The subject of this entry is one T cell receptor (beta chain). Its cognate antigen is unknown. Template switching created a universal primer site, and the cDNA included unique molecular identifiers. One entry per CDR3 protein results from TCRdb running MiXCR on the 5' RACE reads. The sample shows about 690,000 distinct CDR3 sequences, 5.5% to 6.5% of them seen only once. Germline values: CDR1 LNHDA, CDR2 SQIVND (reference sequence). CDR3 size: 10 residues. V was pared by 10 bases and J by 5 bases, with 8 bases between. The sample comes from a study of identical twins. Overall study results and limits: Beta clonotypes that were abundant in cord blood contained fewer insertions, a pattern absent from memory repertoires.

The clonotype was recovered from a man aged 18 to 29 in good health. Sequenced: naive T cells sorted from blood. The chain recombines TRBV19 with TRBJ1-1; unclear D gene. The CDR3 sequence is CATKATEAFF. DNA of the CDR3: TGTGCCACCAAAGCAACTGAAGCTTTCTTT.